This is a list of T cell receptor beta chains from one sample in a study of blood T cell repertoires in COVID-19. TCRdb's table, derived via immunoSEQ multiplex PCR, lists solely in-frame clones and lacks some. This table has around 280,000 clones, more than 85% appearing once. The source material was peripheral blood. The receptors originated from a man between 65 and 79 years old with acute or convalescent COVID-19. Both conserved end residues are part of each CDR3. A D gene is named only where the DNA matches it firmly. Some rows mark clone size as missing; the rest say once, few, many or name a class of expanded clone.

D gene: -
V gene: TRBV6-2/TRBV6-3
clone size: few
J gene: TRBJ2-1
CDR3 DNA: TGTGCCAGCAGTTTCCCGACTAGGGGTGAGCAGTTCTTC
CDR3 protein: CASSFPTRGEQFF

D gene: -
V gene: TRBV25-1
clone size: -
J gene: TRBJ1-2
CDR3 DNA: TGTGCCAGCAGTGAGTCAGATTATGGCTACACCTTC
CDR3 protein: CASSESDYGYTF

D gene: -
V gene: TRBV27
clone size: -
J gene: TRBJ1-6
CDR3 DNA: TGTGCCAGCAGTTTGTCCAGGGGCTATAATTCACCCCTCCACTTT
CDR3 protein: CASSLSRGYNSPLHF

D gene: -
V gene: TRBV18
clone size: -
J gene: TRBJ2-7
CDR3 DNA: TGTGCCAGCTCACCCGGACAGACGAGCTCCTACGAGCAGTACTTC
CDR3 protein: CASSPGQTSSYEQYF

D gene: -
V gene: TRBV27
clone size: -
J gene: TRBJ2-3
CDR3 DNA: TGTGCCAGCAGTTTAGGGCCAGGGGTGGCAGATACGCAGTATTTT
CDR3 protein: CASSLGPGVADTQYF

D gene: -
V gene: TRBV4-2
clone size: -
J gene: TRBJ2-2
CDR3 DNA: TGTGCCAGCAGCCAACAGGGGGAGGTCGCCGGGGAGCTGTTTTTT
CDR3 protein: CASSQQGEVAGELFF

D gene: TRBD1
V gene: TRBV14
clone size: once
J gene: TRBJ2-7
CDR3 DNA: TGTGCCAGCAGCCAAGAGGGGACAGGGTTCTACGAGCAGTACTTC
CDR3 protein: CASSQEGTGFYEQYF

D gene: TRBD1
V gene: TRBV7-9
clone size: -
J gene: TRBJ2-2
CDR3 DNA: TGTGCCAGCAGCCAAGAATTGACAGGGGACTCGGGGGAGCTGTTTTTT
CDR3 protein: CASSQELTGDSGELFF

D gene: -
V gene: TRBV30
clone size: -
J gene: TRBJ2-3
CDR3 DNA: TGTGCCTCGGTTTCAAAGGGGGCAGATACGCAGTATTTT
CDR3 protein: CASVSKGADTQYF

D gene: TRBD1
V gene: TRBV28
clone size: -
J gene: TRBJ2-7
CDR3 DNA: TGTGCCAGCAGTTTCCCTATGGGACAGGGGATACCTGAGCAGTACTTC
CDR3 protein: CASSFPMGQGIPEQYF

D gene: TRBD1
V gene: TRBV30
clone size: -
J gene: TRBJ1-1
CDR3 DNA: TGTGCCTGGAGTGTACTGTCAGGTAGGACAGGTGAAGCTTTCTTT
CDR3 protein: CAWSVLSGRTGEAFF

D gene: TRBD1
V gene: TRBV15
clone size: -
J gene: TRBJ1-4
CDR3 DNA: TGTGCCACCAGCAGAGGGAGGGGACAGGCGGGAGAAAAACTGTTTTTT
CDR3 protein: CATSRGRGQAGEKLFF

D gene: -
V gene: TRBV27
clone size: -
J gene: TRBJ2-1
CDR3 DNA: TGTGCCAGCAGTATCAGGGCCCCCAATGAGCAGTTCTTC
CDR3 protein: CASSIRAPNEQFF

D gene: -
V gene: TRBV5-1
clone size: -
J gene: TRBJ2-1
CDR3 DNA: TGCGCCAGCAGCTCACAGGGTTATGAGCAGTTCTTC
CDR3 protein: CASSSQGYEQFF

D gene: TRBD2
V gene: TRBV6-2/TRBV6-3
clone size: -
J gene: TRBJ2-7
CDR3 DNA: TGTGCCAGCAGCCGAGCGGGATCCGACTACGAGCAGTACTTC
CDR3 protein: CASSRAGSDYEQYF

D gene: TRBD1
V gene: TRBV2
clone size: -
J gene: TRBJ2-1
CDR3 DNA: TGTGCCAGCAGTGAAACTATAGGAAGTAGGGGGCTCAATGAGCAGTTCTTC
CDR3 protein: CASSETIGSRGLNEQFF

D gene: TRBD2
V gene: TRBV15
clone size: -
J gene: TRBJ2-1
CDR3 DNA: TGTGCCACCAGCAGAGATGGGGTTGCGGGAGAGGCCAATGAGCAGTTCTTC
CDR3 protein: CATSRDGVAGEANEQFF

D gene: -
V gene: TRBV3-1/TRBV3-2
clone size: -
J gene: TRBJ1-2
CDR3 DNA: TGTGCCAGCAGCCAATTAGGGGATCGTGGCTACACCTTC
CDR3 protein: CASSQLGDRGYTF

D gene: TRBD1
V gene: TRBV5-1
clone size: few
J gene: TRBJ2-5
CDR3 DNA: TGCGCCAGCAGCTTGGACGGCAGGGGGTCTGAGACCCAGTACTTC
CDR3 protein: CASSLDGRGSETQYF

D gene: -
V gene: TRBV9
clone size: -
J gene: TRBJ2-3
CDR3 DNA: TGTGCCAGCAGCGTACTCGGCACAGATACGCAGTATTTT
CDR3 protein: CASSVLGTDTQYF

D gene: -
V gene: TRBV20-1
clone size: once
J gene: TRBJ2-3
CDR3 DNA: TGCAGTGCTCTAGCGAGAGATACGCAGTATTTT
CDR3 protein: CSALARDTQYF

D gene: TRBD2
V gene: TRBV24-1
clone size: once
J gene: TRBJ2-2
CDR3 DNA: TGTGCCACCAGTCGGGGGGGTGACACCGGGGAGCTGTTTTTT
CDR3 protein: CATSRGGDTGELFF

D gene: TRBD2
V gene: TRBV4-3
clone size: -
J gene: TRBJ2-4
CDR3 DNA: TGCGCCAGCAGCCAAGAGATGGTAGCGGGCCTAGCCAAAAACATTCAGTACTTC
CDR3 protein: CASSQEMVAGLAKNIQYF

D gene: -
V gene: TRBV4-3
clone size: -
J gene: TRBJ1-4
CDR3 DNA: TGCGCCAGCTCTCCCATGTTGGAGGAAAAACTGTTTTTT
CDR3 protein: CASSPMLEEKLFF

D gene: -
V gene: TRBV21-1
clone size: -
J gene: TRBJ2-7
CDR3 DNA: TGTGCCAGCAGTATGGAGGGCCCGGGCGAGCAGTACTTC
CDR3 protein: CASSMEGPGEQYF

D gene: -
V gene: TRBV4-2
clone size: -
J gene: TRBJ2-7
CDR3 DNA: TGTGCCAGCAGTCCCGGAGGGAGTATCTCCTACGAGCAGTACTTC
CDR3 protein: CASSPGGSISYEQYF

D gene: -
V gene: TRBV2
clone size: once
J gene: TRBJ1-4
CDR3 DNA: TGTGCCAGCAGTTCCCGGACATTACTTAATGAAAAACTGTTTTTT
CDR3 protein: CASSSRTLLNEKLFF

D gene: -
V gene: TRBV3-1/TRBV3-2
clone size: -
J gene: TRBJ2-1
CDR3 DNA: TGTGCCAGCAGCCAAGCGGTTGAGCAGTTCTTC
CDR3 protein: CASSQAVEQFF

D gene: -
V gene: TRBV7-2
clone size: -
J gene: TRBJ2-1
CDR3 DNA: TGTGCCAGCAGCCCTTTGGCAGGGACTGAGTATGAGCAGTTCTTC
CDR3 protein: CASSPLAGTEYEQFF

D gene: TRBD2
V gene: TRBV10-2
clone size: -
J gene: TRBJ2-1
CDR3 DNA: TGCGCCAGCAGAGAGCGGGACTTAAATGAGCAGTTCTTC
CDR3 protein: CASRERDLNEQFF

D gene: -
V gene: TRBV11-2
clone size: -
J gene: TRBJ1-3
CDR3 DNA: TGTGCCAGCAGCCCGACAGCTTACTCTGGAAACACCATATATTTT
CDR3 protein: CASSPTAYSGNTIYF

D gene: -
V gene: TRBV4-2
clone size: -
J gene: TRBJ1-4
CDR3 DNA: TGTGCCAGCAGATCCGTGGGGGGGCCTAATGAAAAACTGTTTTTT
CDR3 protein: CASRSVGGPNEKLFF

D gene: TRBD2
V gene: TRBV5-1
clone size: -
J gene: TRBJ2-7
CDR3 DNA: TGCGCCAGCAGCCCGTCTAGCGGGGGTCCCTACGAGCAGTACTTC
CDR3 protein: CASSPSSGGPYEQYF

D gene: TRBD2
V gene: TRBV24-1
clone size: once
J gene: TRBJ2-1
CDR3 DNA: TGTGCCACCAGTGATCAACGGACTAGCGGATACAATGAGCAGTTCTTC
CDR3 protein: CATSDQRTSGYNEQFF

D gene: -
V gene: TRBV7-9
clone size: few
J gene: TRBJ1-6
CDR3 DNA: TGTGCCAGCAGCTTACCAAATTCACCCCTCCACTTT
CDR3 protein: CASSLPNSPLHF

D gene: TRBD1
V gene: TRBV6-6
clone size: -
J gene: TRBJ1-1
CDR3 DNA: TGTGCCAGCAGCCAAGGGGGCGTGTTGAACACTGAAGCTTTCTTT
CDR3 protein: CASSQGGVLNTEAFF